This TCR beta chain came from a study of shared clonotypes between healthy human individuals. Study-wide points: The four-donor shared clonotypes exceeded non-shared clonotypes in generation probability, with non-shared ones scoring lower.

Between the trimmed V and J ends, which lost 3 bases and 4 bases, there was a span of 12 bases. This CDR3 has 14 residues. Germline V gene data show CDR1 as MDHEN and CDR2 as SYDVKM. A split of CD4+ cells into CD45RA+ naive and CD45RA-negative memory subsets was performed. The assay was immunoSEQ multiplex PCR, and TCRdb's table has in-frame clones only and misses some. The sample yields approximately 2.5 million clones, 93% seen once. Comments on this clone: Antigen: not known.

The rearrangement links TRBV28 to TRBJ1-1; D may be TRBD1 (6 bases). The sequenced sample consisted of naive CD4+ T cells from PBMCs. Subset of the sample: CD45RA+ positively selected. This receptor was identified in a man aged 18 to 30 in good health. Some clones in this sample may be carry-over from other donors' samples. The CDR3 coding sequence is TGTGCCAGCAGTTTGCGGGGGGCGCCCACTGAAGCTTTCTTT. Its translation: CASSLRGAPTEAFF.